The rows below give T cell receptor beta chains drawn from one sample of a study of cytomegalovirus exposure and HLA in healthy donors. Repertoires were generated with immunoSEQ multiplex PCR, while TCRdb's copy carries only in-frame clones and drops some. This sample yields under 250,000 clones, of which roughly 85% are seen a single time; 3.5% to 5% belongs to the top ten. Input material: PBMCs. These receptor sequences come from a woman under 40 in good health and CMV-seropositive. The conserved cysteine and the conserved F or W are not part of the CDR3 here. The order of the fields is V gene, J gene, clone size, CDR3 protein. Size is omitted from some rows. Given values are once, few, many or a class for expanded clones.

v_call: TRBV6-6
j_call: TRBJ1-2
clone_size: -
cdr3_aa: ANSDWEYGYT

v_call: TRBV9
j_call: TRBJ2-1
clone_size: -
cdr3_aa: ASSGGAGNPYNEQF

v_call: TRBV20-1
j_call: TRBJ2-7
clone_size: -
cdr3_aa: SAPISYEQY

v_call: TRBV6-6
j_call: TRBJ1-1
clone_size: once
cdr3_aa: ASSNQTGPEAF

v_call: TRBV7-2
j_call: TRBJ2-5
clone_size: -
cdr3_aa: ASSHTSGQETQY

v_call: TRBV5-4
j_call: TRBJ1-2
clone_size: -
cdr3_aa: ASSFDRSNYGYT

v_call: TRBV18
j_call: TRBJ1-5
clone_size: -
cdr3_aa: ASSRDREYQPQH

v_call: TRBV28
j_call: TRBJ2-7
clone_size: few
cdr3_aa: ASRGIGRRQVLYEQY

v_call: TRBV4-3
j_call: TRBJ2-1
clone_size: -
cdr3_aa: ASSQDWEGPVNSYNEQF

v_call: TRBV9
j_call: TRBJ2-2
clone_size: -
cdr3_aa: ASSSTSSATGELF

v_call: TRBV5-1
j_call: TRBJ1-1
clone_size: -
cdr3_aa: ASSRAGPDTEAF

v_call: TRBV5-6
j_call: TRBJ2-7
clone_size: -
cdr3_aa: ASSLGASGSVQY

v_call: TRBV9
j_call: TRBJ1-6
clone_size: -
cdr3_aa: ASSVAGGGNSPLH

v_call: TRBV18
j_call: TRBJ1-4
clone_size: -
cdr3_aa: ASSPAGKEDEKLF

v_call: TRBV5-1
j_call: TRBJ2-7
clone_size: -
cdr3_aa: ASSDGQIIGSYEQY

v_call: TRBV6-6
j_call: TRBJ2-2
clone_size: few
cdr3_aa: ASSLLAGGTGELF

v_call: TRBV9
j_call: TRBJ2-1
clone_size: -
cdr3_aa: ASGYSGGAAQEQF

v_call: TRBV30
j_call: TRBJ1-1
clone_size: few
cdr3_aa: AWTPGIVTEAF

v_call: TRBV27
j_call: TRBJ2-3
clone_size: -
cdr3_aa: ASSLTGGNTDTQY

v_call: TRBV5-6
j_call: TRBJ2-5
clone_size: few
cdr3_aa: ASSSGPGGETQY

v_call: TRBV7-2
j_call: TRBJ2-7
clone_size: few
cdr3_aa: ASSLVNREQY

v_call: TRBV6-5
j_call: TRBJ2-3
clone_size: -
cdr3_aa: ASSGQDTDTQY

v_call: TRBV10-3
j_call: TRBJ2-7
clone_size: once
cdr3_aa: AVGGEGPATYEQY

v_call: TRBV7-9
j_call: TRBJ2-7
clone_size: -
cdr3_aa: ASSGESSYEQY

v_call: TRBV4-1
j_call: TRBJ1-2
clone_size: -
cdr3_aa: ASSPQAGTGGGYT

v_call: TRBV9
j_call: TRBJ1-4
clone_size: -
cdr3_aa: ASSLDRETSNEKLF

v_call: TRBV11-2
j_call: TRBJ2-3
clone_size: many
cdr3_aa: ASSRSATGVADTQY

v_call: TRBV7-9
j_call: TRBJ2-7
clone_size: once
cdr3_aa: ASRKTGPRGEQY

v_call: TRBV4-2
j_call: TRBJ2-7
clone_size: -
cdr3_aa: ASSQAGTGGYEQY

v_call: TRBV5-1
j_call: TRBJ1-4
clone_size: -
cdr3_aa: ASGRQGTNEKLF

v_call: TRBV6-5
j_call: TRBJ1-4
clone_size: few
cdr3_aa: ASSKTGIGEKLF